This entry lists 24 T cell receptor beta chains sequenced from one sample in a study of early T cells in non-severe SARS-CoV-2 infection. Each CDR3 protein is one row after TCRdb ran MiXCR on the 5' RACE reads. The data show 25,000 to 35,000 distinct CDR3 sequences, with under 6% seen just once and roughly 5% held by the top ten. The sequenced material came from whole blood. Receptors were obtained from an adult who was a healthcare worker with PCR-confirmed SARS-CoV-2 infection or an uninfected control (not recorded which).

On this clonotype itself: Just one base apart from a much larger clone, this may be a read error. V and J are TRBV3-1 and TRBJ2-1; 7 nucleotides match TRBD2. The CDR3 covers 16 residues. The trim removed 0 bases at V and 10 bases at J, leaving 12 bases unmatched. Germline values: CDR1 LGHDT, CDR2 YNNKEL (reference sequence). The CDR3 protein is CASSQDSLAEGAEQFF. CDR3 nucleotide sequence: TGTGCCAGCAGCCAAGATAGCCTAGCGGAAGGAGCCGAGCAGTTCTTC.

This clonotype came up many times. This chain uses TRBV19 with TRBJ2-7, with 14 positions matching TRBD2. CDR3 size: 15 residues. Germline lookup yields CDR1 LNHDA and CDR2 SQIVND (reference sequence). J lost 4 bases, V lost 11 bases, and 10 bases had no gene match. The CDR3 nucleotides are TGTGCCTGCCAACTAGGGACTAGCGGGAGTTACGAGCAGTACTTC. It encodes CACQLGTSGSYEQYF.

The chain couples TRBV6-2 or TRBV6-3 to TRBJ2-3; D remains ambiguous. The germline V gene has CDR1 MNHEY and CDR2 SVGEGT. This CDR3 has 15 residues. Trimming pared 2 bases from V and 2 bases from J, leaving 11 bases between. The CDR3 DNA sequence: TGTGCCAGCAGTTACGGGCAGCTTCTCACAGATACGCAGTATTTT. The encoded protein is CASSYGQLLTDTQYF.

On this clonotype itself: The junction does not match germline at one end; this may be a read error. The chain carries TRBV7-6 and TRBJ2-2; TRBD1 aligns across 7 bases. The CDR3 has 17 amino acids. The germline CDR1 and CDR2 sequences are SGHVS and FNYEAQ. The CDR3 here is CASSLAGGTTNTGELFF. The CDR3 nucleotides read TGTGCCAGCAGCCTAGCAGGGGGTACTACGAACACCGGGGAGCTGTTTTTT. The whole variable domain, remainder taken from reference TRBV7-6 and TRBJ2-2, is GAGVSQSPRYKVTKRGQDVALRCDPISGHVSLYWYRQALGQGPEFLTYFNYEAQQDKSGLPNDRFSAERPEGSISTLTIQRTEQRDSAMYRCASSLAGGTTNTGELFFGEGSRLTVL.

This clonotype was recorded at least ten times. The CDR3 DNA follows: TGTGCCAGCAGCTTCGACCACAATGAGCAGTTCTTC. Amino acids: CASSFDHNEQFF. The genes are TRBV7-2 and TRBJ2-1; D is uncertain. Trimming cost V 3 bases and J 5 bases, with 5 bases left between them. The CDR3 loop spans 12 amino acids. From germline, CDR1 is SGHTA and CDR2 FQGNSA.

This clonotype was found many times. The V and J genes are TRBV6-5 and TRBJ2-3, with D perhaps matching TRBD1 (6 bases). The CDR3 spans 14 residues. CDR1 MNHEY and CDR2 SVGAGI come from the germline V gene. Trimming stripped 2 bases from V and 4 bases from J, with 10 bases between. This CDR3 is CASSYQGRSDTQYF. The CDR3 DNA reads as TGTGCCAGCAGTTACCAGGGGAGATCAGATACGCAGTATTTT.

This clonotype was recorded many times. V gene TRBV5-1 combines with J gene TRBJ2-1; 11 bases map to TRBD2. Looked up from germline, CDR1 is SGHRS and CDR2 is YFSETQ. The CDR3 is 15 residues long. With V trimmed by 2 bases and J by 5 bases, 3 bases remained unmatched. The CDR3 region is CASSFLAGGHNEQFF. CDR3 sequence (DNA): TGCGCCAGCAGCTTCCTAGCGGGAGGTCACAATGAGCAGTTCTTC.

In its sample, this clonotype was seen many times. This sequence joins TRBV5-6 and TRBJ2-1, with 13 bases that match TRBD2. CDR1 and CDR2 from the germline V gene are SGHDT and YYEEEE. The CDR3 is 17 amino acids. V lost 2 bases to trimming and J lost 4 bases; unmatched junction nucleotides: 6. DNA of the CDR3: TGTGCCAGCAGCTTTTGGACTAGCGGGAGAAGATACAATGAGCAGTTCTTC. It translates to CASSFWTSGRRYNEQFF.

Ten or more counts support this clonotype. The chain uses TRBV11-2 and TRBJ2-1; D not certain. Germline values: CDR1 SGHAT, CDR2 FQNNGV. V dropped 4 bases and J dropped 4 bases, with 11 bases sitting between them. The CDR3 covers 14 residues. This chain's CDR3 is CASSSLARYNEQFF. The CDR3, as DNA: TGTGCCAGCAGCTCCCTGGCGCGGTACAATGAGCAGTTCTTC.

This clonotype was detected ten times or more. CDR3 amino acids: CSARDPGRSSGAFF. In nucleotides, the CDR3 is TGCAGTGCTAGAGATCCAGGGAGGAGTTCGGGAGCTTTCTTT. V is TRBV20-1 and J is TRBJ1-1, with D perhaps TRBD1 (5 bases). Trimming removed 0 bases from V and 10 bases from J, with 18 bases in between. This CDR3 contains 14 residues. Germline V CDR1 and CDR2: DFQATT, SNEGSKA (reference sequence).

The chain couples TRBV6-5 to TRBJ2-1; the D is unclear. With 6 bases removed from V and 5 bases from J, the gap between germline ends came to 17 bases. Germline-derived CDR1 and CDR2 are MNHEY and SVGAGI. The CDR3 runs 15 residues. CDR3 bases: TGTGCCAGCAGAACCCCCCCCCCTCACCACAATGAGCAGTTCTTC. Protein: CASRTPPPHHNEQFF.

This clonotype was detected ten times or more. The chain combines TRBV10-3 with TRBJ1-5, with 11 bases matching TRBD1. The CDR3 contains 15 residues. Germline V gives CDR1 ENHRY, CDR2 SYGVKD. V was clipped by 3 bases and J by 4 bases; unmatched bases: 2. The CDR3 DNA reads as TGTGCCATCAGTGACCGGGACAGGGGGAATCAGCCCCAGCATTTT. It is translated as CAISDRDRGNQPQHF.

This clonotype was seen ten or more times. V usage is TRBV5-1 and J usage is TRBJ1-1, with D hard to call. The CDR3 runs to 15 residues. The ends were cut back, 2 bases at V and 1 base at J, with 12 bases in the middle. Germline CDR1 and CDR2: SGHRS and YFSETQ. DNA for the CDR3: TGCGCCAGCAGCTTCAAAAGCGGCGGGAACACTGAAGCTTTCTTT. It yields the protein CASSFKSGGNTEAFF.

This clonotype was detected ten times or more. The J gene is TRBJ2-5, the V gene TRBV5-1; maybe TRBD1 (6 bases). The CDR3 is 14 residues long. Germline loops: CDR1 SGHRS, CDR2 YFSETQ. Deletions cut 0 bases from V and 5 bases from J, with 11 bases between. The CDR3 region is CASSLVGAEETQYF. As DNA, the CDR3 is TGCGCCAGCAGCTTGGTGGGGGCGGAGGAGACCCAGTACTTC.

This clonotype has only a few counts. The chain joins TRBV6-6 to TRBJ1-2, with D unresolved. CDR1 MNHNY and CDR2 SVGAGI come from the germline V gene (reference sequence). This CDR3 is 13 amino acids long. V shed 2 bases and J shed 1 base, with 5 bases lying between them. CDR3 loop: CASSYDGNYGYTF. As DNA, the CDR3 is TGTGCCAGCAGTTACGACGGTAACTATGGCTACACCTTC.

V usage is TRBV12-3 or TRBV12-4 and J usage is TRBJ1-2; D gene ambiguous. This CDR3 spans 15 amino acids. Trimming pared 0 bases from V and 2 bases from J, leaving 10 bases between. The CDR3 spells CASSLANRDNYGYTF. CDR3 DNA: TGTGCCAGCAGTTTAGCGAACAGAGACAACTATGGCTACACCTTC.

This clonotype was seen many times. The chain uses TRBV20-1 and TRBJ1-2; no clear D gene. Per the germline V gene, CDR1 is DFQATT and CDR2 is SNEGSKA (reference sequence). CDR3 length: 12 amino acids. V was trimmed by 6 bases and J by 4 bases, leaving 12 bases between them. The CDR3 reads CSAPPGGYGYTF. The CDR3 nucleotides are TGCAGTGCACCTCCGGGCGGCTATGGCTACACCTTC.

The sample holds many counts of this clonotype. The rearrangement links TRBV10-3 to TRBJ2-7, with D uncertain. This CDR3 region has 13 residues. Germline V gene data show CDR1 as ENHRY and CDR2 as SYGVKD. Trimming removed 3 bases from V and 3 bases from J, with 9 bases in between. The DNA for the CDR3 is TGTGCCATCAGTGAAGGGCAGCTCTACGAGCAGTACTTC. It specifies CAISEGQLYEQYF.

This clonotype was seen more than once but under ten times. V and J are TRBV28 and TRBJ2-3, with TRBD2 matching over 7 bases. Germline V gene lookup returns CDR1 MDHEN and CDR2 SYDVKM. The CDR3 has 16 residues. V was pared by 5 bases and J by 2 bases, with 10 bases of the junction left unmatched. The CDR3 bases are TGTGCCAGCAGTACCCCCCGGGGGGTCCTCACAGATACGCAGTATTTT. It encodes CASSTPRGVLTDTQYF. The variable domain in full, completed from reference TRBV28 and TRBJ2-3, reads DVKVTQSSRYLVKRTGEKVFLECVQDMDHENMFWYRQDPGLGLRLIYFSYDVKMKEKGDIPEGYSVSREKKERFSLILESASTNQTSMYLCASSTPRGVLTDTQYFGPGTRLTVL.

The J gene is TRBJ1-3, the V gene TRBV12-3 or TRBV12-4; D gene ambiguous. The CDR3 loop spans 14 amino acids. V was trimmed by 5 bases and J by 2 bases, leaving 10 bases between them. The CDR3: CASSPQGAGNTIYF. The CDR3 nucleotides are TGTGCCAGCAGTCCGCAAGGAGCTGGAAACACCATATATTTT.

This clonotype was detected ten times or more. This chain connects TRBV11-2 to TRBJ1-1, with 9 nucleotides matching TRBD1. Trimming took 3 bases from V and 1 from J; bases not matched to a gene: 3. The CDR3 runs to 15 residues. Germline-derived CDR1 and CDR2 are SGHAT and FQNNGV. CDR3 nucleotide sequence: TGTGCCAGCAGCTTGGGACAGGGAAGGAACACTGAAGCTTTCTTT. It encodes CASSLGQGRNTEAFF.

There are many counts of this clonotype. The rearrangement joins TRBV28 to TRBJ2-7; 7 bases fit TRBD2. Germline-derived CDR1 and CDR2 are MDHEN and SYDVKM. J lost 5 bases, V lost 1 base, and 8 bases had no gene match. The CDR3 loop spans 15 amino acids. CDR3: CASSLFGREIHEQYF. In nucleotides, the CDR3 is TGTGCCAGCAGTTTATTCGGGCGGGAGATCCACGAGCAGTACTTC. Variable domain in full (rest from reference TRBV28 and TRBJ2-7): DVKVTQSSRYLVKRTGEKVFLECVQDMDHENMFWYRQDPGLGLRLIYFSYDVKMKEKGDIPEGYSVSREKKERFSLILESASTNQTSMYLCASSLFGREIHEQYFGPGTRLTVT.

This clonotype appeared many times. This chain connects TRBV11-2 to TRBJ2-5; 12 nucleotides match TRBD2. The CDR3 extends over 16 amino acids. Per germline, CDR1 SGHAT and CDR2 FQNNGV. V dropped 1 base and J dropped 2; count of bases not matched to a gene: 2. CDR3 region: CASSLALAGGQETQYF. CDR3 bases: TGTGCCAGCAGCTTAGCGCTAGCGGGAGGGCAAGAGACCCAGTACTTC.

This clonotype is deemed medium-sized (0.01 to 0.1%). The rearrangement uses TRBV20-1 and TRBJ1-1; 10 bases fit TRBD1. The germline CDR1 and CDR2 sequences are DFQATT and SNEGSKA (reference sequence). This CDR3 has 12 residues. The ends lost 5 bases at V and 5 bases at J; junction bases unmatched: 2. The DNA for the CDR3 is TGCAGTGCTCGGACAGGGGGGACTGAAGCTTTCTTT. This sequence encodes CSARTGGTEAFF.